The T cell receptor beta chain described here comes from a study of T-cell memory formation after mild COVID-19. MiXCR, run by TCRdb on the 5' RACE reads, gives a single entry per CDR3 protein. The sample records roughly 13,000 distinct CDR3 sequences, more than 10% being singletons. Germline V lookup: CDR1 SGHNT, CDR2 YYREEE (reference sequence). V lost 0 bases, J lost 2 bases, and 9 bases lay in between. The CDR3 runs 15 residues. In this sample, this clonotype turned up many times. Its matching antigen is unknown. Findings of the study overall: Pre-infection memory contained some responding clones, which suggested that cross-reactive memory had joined. A balance of CD4 and CD8 characterized clones contracting day 15 to 85, whereas later expanders leaned CD4+. Contracting CD4+ clones sat mainly in CM and EM; CD8+ in EMRA. Proof of SARS-CoV-2 specificity was absent for the second-wave clones that crested on day 37.

Sequenced: PBMCs or a T cell subset sorted from them (not recorded which). This chain links TRBV5-4 with TRBJ2-1, with D possibly matching TRBD2 (6 bases). The TCR was taken from an adult woman who had mild COVID-19 (a few samples of this study predate the infection). Cell type and time point are not known. The CDR3 here is CASSLGLVTYNEQFF. The CDR3 bases are TGTGCCAGCAGCTTGGGACTAGTCACCTACAATGAGCAGTTCTTC.